The next 21 T cell receptor beta chains were all read from a single sample in a study of Ad26.COV2.S vaccination and SARS-CoV-2 variants. TCRdb keeps only in-frame clones here, not all; method: immunoSEQ multiplex PCR. The sample shows about 410,000 clones, over 80% of them seen only once. Treatment given: about 20 received Ad26.COV2.S at low or high dose, single or two shots; roughly five received placebo; per-sample allocation not given. All samples were drawn on day 63, counting from the first vaccine or placebo injection. Here the sequenced sample was peripheral blood, taken in a trial of Ad26.COV2.S vaccine versus placebo. The receptor source for this set is a person aged 18 to 65 who received the Ad26.COV2.S COVID-19 vaccine or a placebo.

This rearrangement joins TRBV3-1 (or the pseudogene TRBV3-2) to TRBJ2-2; 7 nucleotides align to TRBD2. Germline CDR1 and CDR2: LGHDT and YNNKEL (reference sequence). The ends lost 1 base at V and 4 bases at J; junction bases unmatched: 12. The CDR3 totals 18 residues. CDR3 nucleotide sequence: TGTGCCAGCAGCCAAGTCGGCGGGGGTGCTCCCCCCACCGGGGAGCTGTTTTTT. Translated, it gives CASSQVGGGAPPTGELFF.

This clone appeared a few times. V gene TRBV20-1 combines with J gene TRBJ1-1; D is undetermined. This CDR3 comprises 11 residues. With 7 bases removed from V and 1 base from J, the gap between germline ends came to 7 bases. Germline CDR1 is DFQATT and CDR2 is SNEGSKA (reference sequence). For the CDR3, the DNA is TGCAGTGTCGGTCCGAACACTGAAGCTTTCTTT. It specifies CSVGPNTEAFF.

The chain uses TRBV21-1 and TRBJ2-1; the D call TRBD1 from the table was never checked on the DNA. TRBV21-1 is an annotated pseudogene. The CDR3 runs to 21 residues. The CDR3 bases are TGTGCCAGCAGCAATAAACCCGGGACAGCCGAAAATGAACCCTCCTACAATGAGCAGTTCTTC. Protein sequence: CASSNKPGTAENEPSYNEQFF.

V is TRBV4-2 and J is TRBJ2-2; 14 bases align to TRBD2. The CDR3 extends over 16 amino acids. The J segment lost 6 bases and the V segment lost 1 base, leaving 1 base of the junction unmatched. Per the germline V gene, CDR1 is LGHNA and CDR2 is YNFKEQ. In nucleotides, the CDR3 is TGTGCCAGCAGCCAAGCGGGACTAGCGGGGGCCGGGGAGCTGTTTTTT. This translates into CASSQAGLAGAGELFF.

This chain uses TRBV4-1 with TRBJ2-1; D unresolved. The V gene lost 1 base and the J gene lost 7 bases, with 8 bases spanning the gap. The germline V gene has CDR1 MGHRA and CDR2 YSYEKL. This CDR3 region has 13 residues. The CDR3 DNA reads TGCGCCAGCAGCCAAGCGGCAGGTAATGAGCAGTTCTTC. Its translation: CASSQAAGNEQFF.

This clone was counted a single time. In the same sample, other DNA sequences code for this CDR3. V gene TRBV6-5 combines with J gene TRBJ2-2; maybe TRBD2 (7 bases). The CDR3 loop spans 14 amino acids. Trimming removed 2 bases at V and 4 bases at J, with 8 bases between. The germline CDR1 and CDR2 sequences are MNHEY and SVGAGI. The CDR3 loop reads CASSYGGATGELFF. In DNA, the CDR3 is TGTGCCAGCAGTTACGGGGGGGCCACCGGGGAGCTGTTTTTT.

The J gene is TRBJ1-5, the V gene TRBV18; 10 bases are shared with TRBD1. The length of the CDR3 is 16 residues. CDR1 and CDR2 from the germline V gene are KGHSH and LQKENI. V was pared by 6 bases and J by 0 bases, with 5 bases of the junction left unmatched. DNA for the CDR3: TGTGCCAGCTCCGGGACAGGGGCTCTTAGCAATCAGCCCCAGCATTTT. This encodes CASSGTGALSNQPQHF.

V usage is TRBV9 and J usage is TRBJ2-1, with 7 bases that match TRBD1. CDR3 size: 14 residues. The trim removed 6 bases at V and 4 bases at J, leaving 7 bases unmatched. Germline lookup yields CDR1 SGDLS and CDR2 YYNGEE. The chain's CDR3 is CASNTGEEYNEQFF. In DNA form, the CDR3 reads TGTGCCAGCAACACAGGGGAAGAGTACAATGAGCAGTTCTTC.

The rearrangement links TRBV6-5 to TRBJ1-1, with D unresolved. Germline CDR1 reads MNHEY; CDR2 reads SVGAGI. This CDR3 spans 11 amino acids. V was cut by 8 bases and J by 1 base, with 5 bases left in between. Here the CDR3 DNA reads TGTGCCAGCTACAAGAACACTGAAGCTTTCTTT. This translates into CASYKNTEAFF.

This clone came up once. This chain links TRBV4-2 with TRBJ1-1, with D possibly being TRBD1 (5 bases). Looked up from germline, CDR1 is LGHNA and CDR2 is YNFKEQ. The CDR3 covers 15 residues. The V end lost 0 bases, the J end lost 8 bases, and 16 bases lay between the germline ends. This CDR3 is CASSQELRGEVEAFF. In DNA, the CDR3 is TGTGCCAGCAGCCAAGAGTTGAGGGGAGAAGTCGAAGCTTTCTTT.

The rearrangement links TRBV5-6 to TRBJ1-1; 9 bases are a match to TRBD1. CDR1 and CDR2 (germline): SGHDT, YYEEEE. The CDR3 totals 16 residues. After removal of 2 bases from V and 5 bases from J, the junction contained 10 bases not matched to a gene. The CDR3 nucleotides read TGTGCCAGCAGCTTCCGGACAGGGGTAGGCGGAACTGAAGCTTTCTTT. Protein sequence: CASSFRTGVGGTEAFF.

This clone was found once. The genes are TRBV6-5 and TRBJ2-5, with TRBD2 matching over 15 bases. The J segment lost 9 bases and the V segment lost 6 bases, leaving 2 bases of the junction unmatched. The germline V gene has CDR1 MNHEY and CDR2 SVGAGI. This CDR3 has 13 amino acids. The CDR3: CASRGLAGGSQYF. The CDR3 bases are TGTGCCAGCAGGGGACTAGCGGGGGGCTCCCAGTACTTC.

This chain connects TRBV29-1 to TRBJ2-3; D is ambiguous. Germline CDR1 is SQVTM and CDR2 is ANQGSEA. This CDR3 is 14 amino acids long. Trimming took off 3 bases at V and 0 bases at J, with 10 bases between the two ends. DNA of the CDR3: TGCAGCGTTGATTTTAGGAGAAGCACAGATACGCAGTATTTT. Translation: CSVDFRRSTDTQYF.

This rearrangement joins TRBV6-2 or TRBV6-3 to TRBJ2-3; tentatively, D is TRBD1 (6 bases). The CDR3 consists of 16 residues. Trimming removed 4 bases at V and 1 base at J, with 15 bases between. The germline V gene encodes CDR1 MNHEY and CDR2 SVGEGT. The CDR3 spells CASSSLTGPRTDTQYF. DNA of the CDR3: TGTGCCAGCAGTTCCCTGACAGGACCCCGCACAGATACGCAGTATTTT.

V usage is TRBV7-9 and J usage is TRBJ2-2; 11 bases are a match to TRBD1. CDR1 SEHNR and CDR2 FQNEAQ come from the germline V gene (reference sequence). The length of the CDR3 is 15 residues. V gave up 5 bases and J gave up 5 bases; unmatched junction bases: 4. The CDR3: CASSIRDRGTGELFF. Here the CDR3 DNA reads TGTGCCAGCAGCATCCGGGACAGGGGGACCGGGGAGCTGTTTTTT. Variable domain in full (rest from reference TRBV7-9 and TRBJ2-2): DTGVSQNPRHKITKRGQNVTFRCDPISEHNRLYWYRQTLGQGPEFLTYFQNEAQLEKSRLLSDRFSAERPKGSFSTLEIQRTEQGDSAMYLCASSIRDRGTGELFFGEGSRLTVL.

V and J are TRBV5-1 and TRBJ2-2; maybe TRBD2 (5 bases). Germline loops: CDR1 SGHRS, CDR2 YFSETQ. The CDR3 has 16 amino acids. V lost 0 bases and J lost 6, with 15 bases in between. CDR3 loop: CASSLGGSVSAGELFF. CDR3 coding DNA: TGCGCCAGCAGCTTGGGAGGGAGCGTGTCGGCCGGGGAGCTGTTTTTT.

The chain joins TRBV5-1 to TRBJ2-7, with a weak D call TRBD2 (7 bases). V lost 0 bases and J 2 bases, leaving 15 bases between the germline ends. Germline lookup yields CDR1 SGHRS and CDR2 YFSETQ. CDR3 length: 16 amino acids. The CDR3 DNA is TGCGCCAGCAGCTTGGAAGGAGGGGGAGGGCCCTACGAGCAGTACTTC. Its translation is CASSLEGGGGPYEQYF.

J is TRBJ2-7 and V is TRBV6-2 or TRBV6-3; D is ambiguous. Germline values: CDR1 MNHEY, CDR2 SVGEGT. The CDR3 covers 14 residues. V lost 3 bases, J lost 0 bases, and 9 bases lay in between. The CDR3: CASSYQPDSYEQYF. CDR3 nucleotide sequence: TGTGCCAGCAGTTATCAGCCGGACTCCTACGAGCAGTACTTC.

J is TRBJ2-1 and V is TRBV11-2, with 12 bases lining up with TRBD2. V lost 5 bases and J lost 7; bases outside the gene matches: 6. Germline CDR1 reads SGHAT; CDR2 reads FQNNGV. The CDR3 length is 15 residues. CDR3 region: CASSGLAGPGNEQFF. CDR3 in DNA: TGTGCCAGCAGCGGACTAGCGGGGCCAGGTAATGAGCAGTTCTTC.

The chain joins TRBV19 to TRBJ1-1; tentatively, D is TRBD1 (5 bases). Trimming left V 3 bases short and J 1 base short, with 12 bases between. The germline V gene has CDR1 LNHDA and CDR2 SQIVND (reference sequence). This CDR3 is built from 15 residues. As DNA, the CDR3 is TGTGCCAGTAGTATGGGTGGGGGACGGAACACTGAAGCTTTCTTT. Translating it yields CASSMGGGRNTEAFF.

This chain joins TRBV2 and TRBJ2-2, with D possibly TRBD1 on 5 matching bases. V was cut by 4 bases and J by 6 bases, with 15 bases left in between. Looked up from germline, CDR1 is SNHLY and CDR2 is FYNNEI. CDR3 length: 15 amino acids. CDR3 in DNA: TGTGCCAGCAGTGGGGGCAGGGTTCTCCCCGGGGAGCTGTTTTTT. Its protein product is CASSGGRVLPGELFF.